This T cell receptor beta chain originates from a study of cytomegalovirus exposure and HLA in healthy donors. The study's findings and limits: Sequencing likely produced, as an artifact, a cluster of highly shared sequence variants.

Notes on this clone: Its antigen is currently unknown.

Germline lookup yields CDR1 LGHNA and CDR2 YNFKEQ. This CDR3 region has 15 residues. Trimming pared 0 bases from V and 1 base from J, leaving 9 bases between. This PCR relied on a set of 60 Vbeta primers and 13 Jbeta primers. Data came from immunoSEQ multiplex PCR; TCRdb stores just in-frame clones and leaves some out. There are 150,000 or so clones in the sample; 80% occur only once, and about 2.2% lies in the top ten. The source is a man in his fifties in good health and CMV-seronegative. The chain uses TRBV4-2 and TRBJ1-2; perhaps TRBD1 as D (5 bases). Source material: PBMCs. CDR3 nucleotide sequence: TGTGCCAGCAGCCAAGAAGCAGGGCATAACTATGGCTACACCTTC. Its translation is CASSQEAGHNYGYTF.